This T cell receptor beta chain emerged from a study of neurological immune-mediated disorders (dated by TCRdb to about 2019). Concerning the study at large: Peripheral blood TCR-beta repertoires from HTLV-I-associated myelopathy (HAM/TSP) patients, multiple sclerosis patients and healthy controls were compared by UMI-based sequencing. Longitudinal samples, technical triplicates and paired sorted CD4+ and CD8+ T-cell subsets, alongside PBMC samples, were included among the roughly 110 TCR-beta libraries. Longitudinal HAM/TSP donors and healthy donors each had 3 time-points at intervals of about 3-45 months. The cohort was made up of about 66 subjects, consisting of 15 or so HAM/TSP patients, 35 or so multiple sclerosis patients and about 20 healthy controls. What the study reported, not specific to this receptor: Across subjects, expanded clones never shared an identical CDR3 amino acid sequence, which suggests that the TCR-beta repertoires in every group were private. TCR clonal expansion was greatest in HAM/TSP patients and smallest in MS patients, who ranked below even healthy controls.

In light of the paper, this sample's time point label describes: longitudinal time-point 3. For unsorted PBMC libraries, 2 million PBMCs were used after storage in RNAlater at -80 degrees C until RNA extraction. Peripheral blood underwent Ficoll-Hypaque density gradient centrifugation to isolate PBMCs, which were then cryopreserved in liquid nitrogen. Trimming costs V 0 bases and J 0 bases, and their ends lie 20 bases apart. Counted from cysteine to phenylalanine, this CDR3 has 20 amino acids. The entry retains the CDR3 DNA only, 60 bases that are in frame from base 1. Looking up the germline V gene (reference sequence) yields CDR1 WNHNN and CDR2 SYGVQD. For this clonotype: Its antigen has not been determined. There are no base qualities to consult, and no much larger clone falls within one base.

To synthesize cDNA, template-switch 5'RACE was performed with a primer carrying a 10-nucleotide random unique molecular identifier so that each TCR transcript was tagged. Over 190 million TCR-beta sequences, covering 15-18 subjects, were produced in each sequencing run. The RNeasy kit was used to extract total RNA. The KAPA Real-time Library Amplification kit was used to amplify TCR-beta VDJ regions with primers for the TCR constant region and the 5'RACE anchor. A first PCR added sample indexes and Illumina adaptors, after which a second PCR increased the library yield. After purification with Ampure beads, the TCR product of roughly 650 bp was size-selected on a 2% E-gel SizeSelection system. Library quality was checked on a Bioanalyzer, concentration was measured with Qubit, and libraries were quantified with the Kapa Library Quantification kit before pooling. An Illumina HiSeq 2500 sequenced the libraries paired-end 2 x 150 bp. To increase sequence diversity, about 25-31% phiX was spiked into each library pool. Processing in the source paper ran as follows. The UMI-based MiGEC pipeline processed quality-filtered reads and removed over 75% of raw TCR sequences during error correction. VDJ genes were aligned to IMGT germline references, and each clonotype was defined by a unique CDR3 amino acid sequence together with V-J genes. Clonal expansion, Shannon diversity and CDR3 relatedness were evaluated with VDJtools (CalcPairwiseDistances, ClusterSamples), while phylogenetic trees were built in CLCbio workbench. A clone was classed as expanded if it had 8 or more unique UMIs, a cutoff based on coefficient-of-variation modelling across technical triplicates. TCRdb cleaned the public reads at Q25 with fastp, built clones with MiXCR and kept in-frame beta chains. Entries that share a CDR3 protein sequence are merged under the most common genes and DNA. Clone size and V and J calls follow TCRdb, not the original study. In this sample the table shows more than 40,000 distinct CDR3 sequences, roughly 12% of which occur a single time. About 10% of the sample lies in the top ten.

Sequenced sample: PBMCs. In this chain, TRBV10-1 is recombined with TRBJ2-2, and the D gene may be TRBD2, 6 bases matching. This TCR came from a male donor with HTLV-1-associated myelopathy (HAM/TSP). The CDR3 protein sequence reads: CASSESFGSRSGANTGELFF. The DNA sequence is TGCGCCAGCAGTGAGTCTTTCGGGAGTAGGTCTGGGGCGAACACCGGGGAGCTGTTTTTT.